The following is a T cell receptor (beta chain) sequence with its context. Its cognate antigen is unknown. CDR1 is SGDLS, CDR2 YYNGEE, per germline. Trimming took 3 bases from V and 3 from J; bases not matched to a gene: 7. This CDR3 contains 17 residues. The sample is drawn from a study of cytomegalovirus exposure and HLA in healthy donors. Points from the study as a whole: Most CMV-associated TCR beta chains were later found to appear HLA-restricted.

Researchers ran the PCR with 60 Vbeta and 13 Jbeta primers. Profiled with immunoSEQ multiplex PCR; TCRdb holds only in-frame clones, not every one. This table lists approximately 140,000 clones. The chain carries TRBV9 and TRBJ2-6, with 9 bases matching TRBD1. This sequence originates from a woman aged 18-29 years in good health and CMV-seronegative. Sequenced sample: PBMCs. The CDR3 DNA reads TGTGCCAGCAGCGAGAGTACAGGGGGCTATGGGGCCAACGTCCTGACTTTC. Protein sequence: CASSESTGGYGANVLTF.